This T cell receptor beta chain appears in the sequencing data of a study of blood T cell repertoires in COVID-19 (dated by TCRdb to about 2020). With respect to the entire study: Collaborator samples came from the United States, Italy and Spain and covered acute and convalescent phases of COVID-19. A freely available public database, intended as a resource for researchers studying the immune response to SARS-CoV-2, is where the repertoires were released. The dataset comprised deeply sampled blood TCRbeta repertoires from subjects exposed to, actively infected with, or recovered from COVID-19. Sample metadata almost always included a de-identified subject ID, COVID-19 status, age in years and sex. Samples were obtained from the ongoing ImmuneRACE study (first 160 participants) and from 1,200 or so subjects provided by 6 global collaborators. HLA class I and class II types, where available, came from metadata supplied by the sample provider rather than from assay-based typing. The material from the prospective study consisted of cDNA or gDNA derived from T cells, B-cell-depleted T cells, or PBMCs. The paper as a whole reports these results and caveats: The quantity of clinical and demographic metadata differed by source and by participant and was supplied without curation.

A remark on this clone: Its specific antigen is unknown. The sample holds no much larger clone one base away, and base qualities are not on file.

Whole blood was collected in K2EDTA tubes by collaborating institutions according to the institutions' own protocols. For TCRbeta analysis, collaborator samples were shipped as frozen whole blood, as isolated PBMCs, or as DNA extracted from either sample type. The CDR1 and CDR2 encoded by the germline V gene are MNHEY and SVGAGI. V loses 6 bases of germline sequence and J loses 1 base, and the interval between the two ends is 10 bases. CDR3 length: 15 amino acids, cysteine to phenylalanine. Of the read, only the CDR3 DNA is kept; its 45 bases are in frame from base 1. TCRbeta CDR3 regions were amplified from genomic DNA by means of the immunoSEQ Assay, a bias-controlled multiplex PCR. The authors' analysis ran thus. Nucleated cell counts per sample were estimated from amplification of reference gene primers within the assay. To quantify the absolute abundance of each unique TCRbeta CDR3 rearrangement, sequence reads were collapsed and filtered. For each sample, productive Simpson clonality was calculated by taking the square root of Simpson's diversity index across productive rearrangements. TCRdb's version of the immuneACCESS table is confined to in-frame rearrangements and falls short of the full clone set. An unresolved V gene accounts for under half of the shortfall where checked; the remainder is of unknown origin. V, J and clone size were drawn from that table, and D and trimming were deduced from the DNA. The sample table shows over 45,000 clones, and about 77% are seen once. The ten largest make up around 20% of the sample.

This TCR was recovered from a human donor with active or convalescent COVID-19. The donor label of this sample is uncertain. The chain is assembled from TRBV6-5 and TRBJ2-6; tentative D gene TRBD2, with 5 bases matching. The specimen sequenced was peripheral blood. The CDR3 reads CASRPGGSGANVLTF. The DNA is TGTGCCAGCAGGCCTGGCGGGTCTGGGGCCAACGTCCTGACTTTC.